This TCR beta chain came from a study of blood T cells in healthy people across ages (dated by TCRdb to the mid-2010s). As for the study more broadly: In model experiments, template switching captured about one uniquely barcoded TCR beta cDNA molecule for every two T cells. The study measured age-related changes in TCR beta repertoire diversity using deep sequencing normalized with unique cDNA molecular identifiers. The donors were split into four age groups: young (average roughly 15 years), middle-aged (about 40), aged (roughly 68) and long-lived (approximately 80). Donors of different ages were randomly distributed across sequencing lanes to avoid experimental bias. The study analyzed two additional independent replicas of 1 million unique cDNA reads from the same blood draw for two donors, one aged 18 to 30 and one aged 80 or older.

Systemically healthy Caucasian individuals from Russia, about 38 in total and aged about 6 to 100 years, were included as donors. Each donor gave ten milliliters of peripheral blood, drawn into EDTA-treated Vacutainer tubes. Ficoll-Paque density-gradient centrifugation was used to isolate PBMCs, with at least 7 million obtained per sample. Trizol reagent was used to extract total RNA from PBMCs, with at least 5.5 micrograms per sample. Naive CD45RAhigh/CD27high T cell percentages were measured by flow cytometry on a PBMC aliquot from every donor. Notes on this clonotype: Its specific antigen is unknown. Qualities for individual bases were not recorded, and no much larger clone is one base off.

The germline V gene gives CDR1 as SGHRS and CDR2 as YFSETQ. At the junction V is shortened by 1 base and J by 5 bases, with 10 bases in between. Reading from cysteine to phenylalanine, the CDR3 counts 14 amino acids. The read is trimmed to its CDR3 DNA, 42 bases read in frame from base 1. The method was 5' RACE. Reads for this sample came from an Illumina HiSeq 2500. A second PCR of roughly 7 to 12 cycles was run with a J-beta primer mix and a sample-barcoded 5' primer. A template-switch 5' adaptor carrying 12 random nucleotides introduced a unique molecular identifier onto each TCR beta cDNA molecule. At least 2.5 million CDR3-containing paired-end reads were obtained from each sample. All of the RNA was converted into first-strand cDNA using the Mint cDNA synthesis kit, with a TRBC-specific oligonucleotide serving as the primer. All cDNA was treated with uracil-DNA glycosylase and then went through a first 18-cycle PCR with the universal primers M1SS and BC2_uni_R. As for the authors' bioinformatics: Normalization of each sample was performed by random selection of 1 million high-quality reads, each carrying a distinct molecular identifier. Reads with shared molecular identifiers were discarded instead of being binned into consensus sequences. MiTCR, set to a Q25 quality threshold and the strictest error-elimination algorithm, was used for CDR3 identification, clonotype clustering and error correction. A nonparametric unseen species model with Euler transformation was used to estimate lower-bound total TCR beta diversity. TCRdb handled the public reads itself, with Q25 trimming in fastp and clone calling in MiXCR, and kept productive beta chains. Rows matching on CDR3 protein sequence are summarized as one entry with the most common DNA and genes. The V and J calls and clone size are TCRdb's, not the authors'. Present in this sample are around 710,000 distinct CDR3 sequences, about 42% of which were seen just once. The ten largest clones represent roughly 19% of the sample.

Results the study describes overall, beyond this receptor: The long-lived group showed more naive CD4+ T cells, fewer expanded clones and increased TCR diversity than the aged group, suggesting age selection. Because the CMV infection status of the donors was unknown, age-related changes in expanded clonotypes may potentially have been confounded. Bulk unsorted PBMC profiling prevented conclusive comparison of naive and antigen-experienced compartments. There was a strong correlation between observed TCR beta diversity and the percentage of naive T cells measured by flow cytometry. Total diversity estimates from one million sequenced T cells were considered lower bounds and underestimates. As age increased, observed TCR beta diversity per million T cells dropped in a roughly linear way, and a significant reduction was already evident by age 40.

Sequencing was done on a sample of blood. The source of this sequence is a woman aged 55 to 70 in good health. This chain joins TRBV5-1 to TRBJ2-1; the D gene remains uncertain. The DNA is as follows: TGCGCCAGCAGCTTGAGTGACCAACACAATGAGCAGTTCTTC. Its protein is CASSLSDQHNEQFF.